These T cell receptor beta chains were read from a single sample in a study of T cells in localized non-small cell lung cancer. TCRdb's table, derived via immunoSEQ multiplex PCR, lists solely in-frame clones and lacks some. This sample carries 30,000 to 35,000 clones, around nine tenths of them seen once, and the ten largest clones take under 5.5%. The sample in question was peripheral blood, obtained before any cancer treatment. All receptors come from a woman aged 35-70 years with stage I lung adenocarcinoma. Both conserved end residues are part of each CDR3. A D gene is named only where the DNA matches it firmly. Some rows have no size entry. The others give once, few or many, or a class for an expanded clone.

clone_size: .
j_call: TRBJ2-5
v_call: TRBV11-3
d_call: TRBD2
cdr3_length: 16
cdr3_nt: TGTGCCAGCAGCCTCGGGGGGGCCAGTCATGGGGAGACCCAGTACTTC
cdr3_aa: CASSLGGASHGETQYF

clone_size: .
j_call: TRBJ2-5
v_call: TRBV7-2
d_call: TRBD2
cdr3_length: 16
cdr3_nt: TGTGCCAGCAGCTTAGGGCTAGCGGGGGGGCAAGAGACCCAGTACTTC
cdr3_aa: CASSLGLAGGQETQYF

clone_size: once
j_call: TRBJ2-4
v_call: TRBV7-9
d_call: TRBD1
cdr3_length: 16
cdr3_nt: TGTGCCAGCAGCGGGGACAGGGGTCTAGCCAAAAACATTCAGTACTTC
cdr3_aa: CASSGDRGLAKNIQYF

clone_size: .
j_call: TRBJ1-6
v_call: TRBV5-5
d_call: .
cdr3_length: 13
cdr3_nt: TGTGCCAGCAGCGCCGTCAACAATTCACCCCTCCACTTT
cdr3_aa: CASSAVNNSPLHF

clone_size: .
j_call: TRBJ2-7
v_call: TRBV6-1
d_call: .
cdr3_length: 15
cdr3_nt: TGTGCCAGCAGAGGGTCCGGGGCAGGGGCCTACGAGCAGTACTTC
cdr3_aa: CASRGSGAGAYEQYF

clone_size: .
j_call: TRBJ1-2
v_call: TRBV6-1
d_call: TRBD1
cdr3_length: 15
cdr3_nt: TGTGCCAGCTTCGACCGGGACAGGGGGCGATTCCGCTACACCTTC
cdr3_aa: CASFDRDRGRFRYTF

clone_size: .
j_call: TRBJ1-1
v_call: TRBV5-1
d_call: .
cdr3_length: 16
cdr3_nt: TGCGCCAGCAGCTTGTTTAGGGCAGCGTCGAACACTGAAGCTTTCTTT
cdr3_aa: CASSLFRAASNTEAFF

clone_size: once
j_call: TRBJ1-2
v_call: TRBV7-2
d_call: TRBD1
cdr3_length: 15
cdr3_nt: TGTGCCAGCAGCACCCGGACAGGGGTGGGCTATGGCTACACCTTC
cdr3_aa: CASSTRTGVGYGYTF

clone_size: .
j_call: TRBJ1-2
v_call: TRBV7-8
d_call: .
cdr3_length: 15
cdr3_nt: TGTGCCAGCAGCCTTAGTTCCACCCTCGGCTATGGCTACACCTTC
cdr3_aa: CASSLSSTLGYGYTF

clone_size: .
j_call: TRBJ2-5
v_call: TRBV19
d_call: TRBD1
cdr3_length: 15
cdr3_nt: TGTGCCAGTAGTAGGAGGACAGGAGTGGAGGAGACCCAGTACTTC
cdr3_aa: CASSRRTGVEETQYF

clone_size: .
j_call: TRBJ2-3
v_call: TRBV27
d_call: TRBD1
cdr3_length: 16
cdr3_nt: TGTGCCAGCAGTTTCAATTCCAGGGGGCGCACAGATACGCAGTATTTT
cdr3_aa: CASSFNSRGRTDTQYF